This T cell receptor (beta chain) was retrieved from a study of long-term antiretroviral therapy in people with HIV. No fewer than two post-ART and no fewer than one pre-ART PBMC samples existed for each donor. This clone was found once. Antigen: not known. The V and J ends lost 7 bases and 3 bases, in that order; junction bases with no gene match: 11. Germline lookup yields CDR1 ENHRY and CDR2 SYGVKD. This CDR3 region has 18 residues. General study results and limits: Pre-ART clonal expansions dominated every time point's repertoire. Blood collection from about 2003 to 2018 possibly occurred under older ART regimens.

An immunoSEQ assay, version v3.0, was performed at survey level. The table came from immunoSEQ multiplex PCR; TCRdb's copy has only in-frame clones and leaves some out. The sample holds approximately 17,000 clones, 78% seen once. The clonotype comes from a woman aged 40-49 years with HIV. The rearrangement joins TRBV10-3 to TRBJ2-6, with 11 bases fitting TRBD1. The source was unsorted PBMCs, collected 3.2 to 3.4 years after starting antiretroviral therapy. The CDR3 protein is CAITNGGQGAGGANVLTF. DNA of the CDR3: TGTGCCATCACTAATGGTGGACAGGGGGCAGGTGGGGCCAACGTCCTGACTTTC.